This T cell receptor beta chain was documented in a study of CD8 T cells in Susac syndrome. With random hexamers, reverse transcription was performed on about 0.5 to 1 ug of RNA. Amplification of TCR beta CDR3 across 54 Vbeta and 13 Jbeta was performed with immunoSEQ multiplex PCR. From the immunoSEQ multiplex PCR reads, TCRdb called clonotypes with MiXCR, one entry per CDR3 protein. In the table there are roughly 200,000 distinct CDR3 sequences, around 93% of which are singletons. About this clonotype itself: What it recognizes is unknown.

CD8+ and CD4+ T cells from blood underwent TCR beta sequencing. TEMRA cells were FACS-enriched, and CD8+ and CD4+ T cells were isolated negatively. Findings and limits, study-wide: Individuals included in the TCR sequencing and HLA analysis were acknowledged by the study to be relatively few in number.

Looked up from germline, CDR1 is DFQATT and CDR2 is SNEGSKA (reference sequence). The V end lost 0 bases, the J end lost 6 bases, and 8 bases lay between the germline ends. The CDR3 is 12 amino acids. The receptor's source is a human donor with multiple sclerosis. The sample taken for sequencing was CD4+ T cells from PBMCs. This rearrangement joins TRBV20-1 to TRBJ1-2; TRBD1 might be the D (5 bases). The DNA of the CDR3 is TGCAGTGCTAGAGAAGTGGGGGATGGCTACACCTTC. It specifies CSAREVGDGYTF.